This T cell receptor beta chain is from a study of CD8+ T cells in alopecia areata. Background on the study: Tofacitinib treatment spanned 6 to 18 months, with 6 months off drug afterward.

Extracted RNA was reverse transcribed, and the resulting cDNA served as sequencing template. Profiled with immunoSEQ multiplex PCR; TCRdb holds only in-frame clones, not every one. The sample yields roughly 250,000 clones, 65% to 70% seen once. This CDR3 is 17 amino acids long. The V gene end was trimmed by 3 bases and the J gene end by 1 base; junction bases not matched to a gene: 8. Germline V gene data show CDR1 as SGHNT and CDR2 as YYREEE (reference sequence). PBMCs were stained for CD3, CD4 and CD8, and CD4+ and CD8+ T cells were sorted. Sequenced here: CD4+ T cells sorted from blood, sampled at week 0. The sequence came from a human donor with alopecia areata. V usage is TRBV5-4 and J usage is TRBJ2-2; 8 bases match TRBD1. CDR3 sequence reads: CASSWLSGTGNTGELFF. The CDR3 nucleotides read TGTGCCAGCAGCTGGCTCTCCGGGACAGGGAACACCGGGGAGCTGTTTTTT.